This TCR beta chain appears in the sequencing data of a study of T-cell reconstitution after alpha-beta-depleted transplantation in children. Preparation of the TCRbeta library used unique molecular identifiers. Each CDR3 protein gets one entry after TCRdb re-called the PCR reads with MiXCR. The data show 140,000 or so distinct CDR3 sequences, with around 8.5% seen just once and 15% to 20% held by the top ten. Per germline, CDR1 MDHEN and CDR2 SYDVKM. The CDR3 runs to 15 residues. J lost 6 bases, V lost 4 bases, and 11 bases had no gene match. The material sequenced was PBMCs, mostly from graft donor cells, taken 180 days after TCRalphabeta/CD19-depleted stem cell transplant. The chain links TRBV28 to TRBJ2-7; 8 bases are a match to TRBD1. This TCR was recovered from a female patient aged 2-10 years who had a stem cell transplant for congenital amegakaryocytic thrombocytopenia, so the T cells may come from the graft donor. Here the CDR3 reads CASSYMDRATSEQYF. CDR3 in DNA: TGTGCCAGCAGTTACATGGACAGGGCGACTTCCGAGCAGTACTTC.